This T cell receptor (beta chain) was obtained from a study of CD8+ T cells in alopecia areata. Study-wide results and limits: Clarity of TCR sharing across patients fell short of that in mice, possibly HLA-related. Many expanded lesional clones persisted during tofacitinib (in both scalp and blood).

The CDR3 has 13 residues. Looked up from germline, CDR1 is SGHTA and CDR2 is FQGTGA. V shed 2 bases, J shed 6 bases, and the junction held 2 bases outside the gene matches. A word on this clone: What it binds is not known.

Treatment of the sample: oral pan-JAK inhibitor, 5-10 mg twice daily. Reverse transcription of extracted RNA yielded cDNA, which provided the sequencing template. Sequencing used immunoSEQ multiplex PCR; TCRdb keeps in-frame clones, though not all of them. The profile covers about 250,000 clones, with about 62% appearing a single time and around 0.92% taken by the ten largest. Sequencing was performed on CD4+ T cells sorted from blood, taken around week 53, from a patient treated with tofacitinib. The source is a human donor with alopecia areata. The chain carries TRBV7-3 and TRBJ2-3; 7 bases are a match to TRBD2. DNA for the CDR3: TGTGCCAGCAGCTTAGGGACTATCGATACGCAGTATTTT. This encodes CASSLGTIDTQYF.